The clone carrying this T cell receptor (beta chain) is a singleton in its sample. The antigen remains undetermined. The method was immunoSEQ multiplex PCR; TCRdb's version includes in-frame clones alone and lacks a portion of them. The table has over a million clones, approximately 98% seen once; the top ten hold about 0.45%. The data stem from a study of shared clonotypes between healthy human individuals. Study results and caveats: There were few donors, and this limited the genetic and exposure-history diversity represented.

Each of the donors was a healthy adult who was HIV-negative and had not had a recent acute infection or vaccination. CD4+ cells yielded CD45RA+ naive and CD45RA-negative memory subsets. The V gene lost 0 bases and the J gene lost 3 bases, with 15 bases spanning the gap. CDR3 size: 16 residues. CDR1 is MGHRA, CDR2 YSYEKL, per germline. Material for sequencing was naive CD4+ T cells sorted from blood. Subset here: CD45RA+ positively selected. V usage is TRBV4-1 and J usage is TRBJ2-7; TRBD2 is a possible D gene (5 bases). The TCR was taken from a man aged 25-40 years in good health. The CDR3: CASSQEVASRHYEQYF. The CDR3 bases are TGCGCCAGCAGCCAAGAGGTCGCTAGCAGACACTACGAGCAGTACTTC.